The 32 T cell receptor beta chains below come from one sample, sequenced in a study of T cells in Graves' hyperthyroidism and ophthalmopathy. Regions amplified from RNA transcripts were the TCR beta CDR3 regions. TCR CDR3 underwent first-round RT-PCR with the HTBI primer set. TCRdb processed the multiplex PCR reads anew with MiXCR; each CDR3 protein has one entry. The sample shows some 400,000 distinct CDR3 sequences, about 14% of them seen only once. The sample consisted of blood. The receptors here all came from a man aged 25-45 years with Graves' hyperthyroidism that later progressed to Graves' ophthalmopathy.

The table lists this clonotype with a few counts. The V gene is TRBV5-6, the J gene TRBJ1-4; D call uncertain. V was shortened by 0 bases and J by 7 bases, with 10 bases between the two germline ends. Germline CDR1 and CDR2: SGHDT and YYEEEE. This CDR3 spans 14 amino acids. This CDR3 reads CASSLGRSGEKLFF. The CDR3 bases are TGTGCCAGCAGCTTGGGACGGTCGGGTGAAAAACTGTTTTTT. Full variable domain (remainder filled in from reference TRBV5-6 and TRBJ1-4): DAGVTQSPTHLIKTRGQQVTLRCSPKSGHDTVSWYQQALGQGPQFIFQYYEEEERQRGNFPDRFSGHQFPNYSSELNVNALLLGDSALYLCASSLGRSGEKLFFGSGTQLSVL.

CDR3 in DNA: TGCGCCAGCAGCTTCCAGACAGGCACCCTGAACACTGAAGCTTTCTTT. Translated, it gives CASSFQTGTLNTEAFF. The chain combines TRBV5-1 with TRBJ1-1, with a tentative D call TRBD1 (6 bases). Germline CDR1 and CDR2: SGHRS and YFSETQ. CDR3 length equals 16 residues. V lost 2 bases and J 0 bases, leaving 14 bases between the germline ends.

The CDR3 nucleotides read TGTGCCAGCAGCTTAACGGACAGGGGGCTAGAAAAACTGTTTTTT. Protein: CASSLTDRGLEKLFF. This chain uses TRBV7-9 with TRBJ1-4; 11 nucleotides agree with TRBD1. From germline, CDR1 is SEHNR and CDR2 FQNEAQ (reference sequence). The ends lost 2 bases at V and 8 bases at J; junction bases unmatched: 4. The CDR3 runs to 15 residues.

This clonotype has ten or more counts. The chain uses TRBV3-1 and TRBJ1-6; 7 positions match TRBD1. V was pared by 4 bases and J by 3 bases, with 3 bases of the junction left unmatched. CDR1 is LGHDT, CDR2 YNNKEL, per germline (reference sequence). The CDR3 consists of 15 residues. The CDR3: CASSLTGDYNSPLHF. CDR3 DNA sequence: TGTGCCAGCAGCCTAACAGGGGACTATAATTCACCCCTCCACTTT.

The V gene is TRBV4-1, the J gene TRBJ1-5; 10 nucleotides match TRBD1. The ends lost 3 bases at V and 7 bases at J; junction bases unmatched: 6. The CDR3 has 15 amino acids. Germline-derived CDR1 and CDR2 are MGHRA and YSYEKL. The CDR3 spells CASSQRTGGGQPQHF. The DNA for the CDR3 is TGCGCCAGCAGCCAGCGGACAGGGGGTGGACAGCCCCAGCATTTT.

This chain joins TRBV9 and TRBJ2-7; 8 bases align to TRBD1. Looked up from germline, CDR1 is SGDLS and CDR2 is YYNGEE. After removal of 0 bases from V and 3 bases from J, the junction contained 2 bases not matched to a gene. This CDR3 has 14 amino acids. The CDR3 reads CASSVETGGYEQYF. CDR3 coding DNA: TGTGCCAGCAGCGTAGAAACAGGGGGCTACGAGCAGTACTTC.

CDR3 sequence reads: CASSIARQVGTEAFF. The CDR3 DNA sequence: TGTGCCAGTAGTATAGCAAGGCAGGTGGGCACTGAAGCTTTCTTT. The chain uses TRBV19 and TRBJ1-1; D ambiguous. Germline CDR1 LNHDA, CDR2 SQIVND (reference sequence). V lost 1 base and J 4 bases, leaving 13 bases between the germline ends. CDR3 length: 15 residues.

V usage is TRBV19 and J usage is TRBJ2-1; tentatively, D is TRBD1 or TRBD2 (5 bases each). V was clipped by 3 bases and J by 8 bases, with 8 bases between them. Germline V gives CDR1 LNHDA, CDR2 SQIVND (reference sequence). This CDR3 is 12 amino acids long. The CDR3 loop reads CASSIGGHEQFF. CDR3 in DNA: TGTGCCAGTAGTATTGGGGGACATGAGCAGTTCTTC.

Details on this clonotype: It may be a read error: a sequence one base away is much more abundant. The CDR3 sequence: CATSPDRSYQETQYF. For the CDR3, the DNA is TGTGCCACCAGCCCAGACAGATCGTACCAAGAGACCCAGTACTTC. The chain combines TRBV24-1 with TRBJ2-5; the D gene is possibly TRBD1 (5 bases). V was shortened by 7 bases and J by 0 bases, with 14 bases between the two germline ends. CDR1 KGHDR and CDR2 SFDVKD come from the germline V gene. This CDR3 is built from 15 residues.

The chain is built from TRBV20-1 and TRBJ2-1; no clear D gene. The CDR3 consists of 15 residues. Per germline, CDR1 DFQATT and CDR2 SNEGSKA (reference sequence). V was pared by 0 bases and J by 2 bases, with 11 bases between. The CDR3 region has the DNA TGCAGTGCTAGAGACGGTAGGGTCGCCTACAATGAGCAGTTCTTC. It yields the protein CSARDGRVAYNEQFF.

V usage is TRBV7-2 and J usage is TRBJ2-1; 8 nucleotides align to TRBD1. V shed 4 bases and J 2 bases; nucleotides not matched to a gene: 10. The CDR3 sequence is 17 residues long. The germline gives CDR1 SGHTA, CDR2 FQGNSA. CDR3 nucleotide sequence: TGTGCCAGCAGCTCCGGGACAGGCAGGGACGCCTACAATGAGCAGTTCTTC. This sequence encodes CASSSGTGRDAYNEQFF.

This clonotype has at least ten counts. The genes are TRBV24-1 and TRBJ2-3; D perhaps matches TRBD1 (5 bases). Trimming took 1 base from V and 0 from J, leaving 7 bases between them. Germline CDR1 KGHDR, CDR2 SFDVKD. This CDR3 has 15 residues. CDR3 protein: CATSDLGHSTDTQYF. DNA for the CDR3: TGTGCCACCAGTGATTTAGGACACAGCACAGATACGCAGTATTTT.

This sequence joins TRBV5-6 and TRBJ2-5; possibly TRBD2 for D (6 bases). V lost 4 bases to trimming and J lost 5 bases, with 15 bases between them. Looked up from germline, CDR1 is SGHDT and CDR2 is YYEEEE. The CDR3 is 14 residues long. This CDR3 reads CASSEDYPKETQYF. In nucleotides, the CDR3 is TGTGCCAGCAGCGAGGACTACCCGAAGGAGACCCAGTACTTC.

This clonotype was seen repeatedly, ten times or more. V usage is TRBV7-9 and J usage is TRBJ1-6; 8 bases agree with TRBD1. The junction had 8 bases not matched to a gene; V was cut back by 6 bases and J by 7 bases. The CDR3 has 15 amino acids. Germline V gene sequence: CDR1 SEHNR, CDR2 FQNEAQ (reference sequence). The CDR3 loop is CASRPIQGGNSPLHF. CDR3 sequence (DNA): TGTGCCAGCAGACCAATACAGGGGGGGAATTCACCCCTCCACTTT. Full variable domain (rest looked up from reference TRBV7-9 and TRBJ1-6): DTGVSQNPRHKITKRGQNVTFRCDPISEHNRLYWYRQTLGQGPEFLTYFQNEAQLEKSRLLSDRFSAERPKGSFSTLEIQRTEQGDSAMYLCASRPIQGGNSPLHFGNGTRLTVT.

This clonotype was observed a handful of times. This sequence joins TRBV9 and TRBJ2-7; D gene unclear. Trimming removed 0 bases from V and 0 bases from J, with 7 bases in between. Germline V CDR1 and CDR2: SGDLS, YYNGEE. The CDR3 extends over 14 amino acids. Here the CDR3 reads CASSVAVHSYEQYF. In DNA, the CDR3 is TGTGCCAGCAGCGTAGCGGTCCACTCCTACGAGCAGTACTTC.

In this sample, this clonotype turned up many times. The chain employs TRBV3-1 and TRBJ1-4; no definite D call. Looked up from germline, CDR1 is LGHDT and CDR2 is YNNKEL (reference sequence). Trimming shortened V by 0 bases and J by 8 bases, and 7 bases separated the two germline ends. The CDR3 contains 13 residues. This chain's CDR3 is CASSQDLTEKLFF. The CDR3 nucleotides read TGTGCCAGCAGCCAAGATCTCACGGAAAAACTGTTTTTT.

This clonotype has ten or more counts. The V and J genes are TRBV30 and TRBJ2-2; possibly TRBD1 for D (5 bases). V lost 3 bases to trimming and J lost 7 bases, with 9 bases between them. Per germline, CDR1 GTSNPN and CDR2 SVGIG (reference sequence). This CDR3 comprises 12 residues. CDR3 in DNA: TGTGCCTGGAGCAGGGATGTCGGGGAGCTGTTTTTT. Its protein is CAWSRDVGELFF.

At least ten counts were recorded for this clonotype. For the CDR3, the DNA is TGTGCCAGCAGTTTGCCGGGGCCCCTTGAAGCTTTCTTT. Amino acids: CASSLPGPLEAFF. The chain joins TRBV28 to TRBJ1-1; maybe TRBD1 (5 bases). Per the germline V gene, CDR1 is MDHEN and CDR2 is SYDVKM. V gave up 3 bases and J gave up 7 bases, with 12 bases separating them. The CDR3 is 13 amino acids.

This chain uses TRBV2 with TRBJ2-5; D is possibly TRBD1 or TRBD2 (5 bases each). Trimming stripped 4 bases from V and 7 bases from J, with 16 bases between. This CDR3 has 14 residues. Germline V gene sequence: CDR1 SNHLY, CDR2 FYNNEI. The CDR3 DNA follows: TGTGCCAGCAGTGGGACCAGGGCCGAGGGGACCCAGTACTTC. Translated: CASSGTRAEGTQYF.

This clonotype showed up many times. Germline is not matched at one junction end, which may reflect a read error. DNA for the CDR3: TGTGCCAGCAGCTTACAGGGGGCGGGCCAGCCCCAGCATTTT. Translating gives CASSLQGAGQPQHF. The chain carries TRBV5-1 and TRBJ1-5, with TRBD1 matching 9 bases. CDR3 length: 14 amino acids. Germline V gene sequence: CDR1 SGHRS, CDR2 YFSETQ.

This clonotype turned up a few times. This chain joins TRBV30 and TRBJ1-2; 10 positions match TRBD1. The junction had 3 bases not matched to a gene; V was cut back by 4 bases and J by 7 bases. CDR3 length: 12 residues. Germline V gene data show CDR1 as GTSNPN and CDR2 as SVGIG (reference sequence). CDR3: CAWTDRGFGYTF. CDR3 nucleotides: TGTGCCTGGACGGACAGGGGGTTTGGCTACACCTTC.

Concerning this clonotype: A much larger clone is a single base away; this may be a read error. This chain uses TRBV12-3 or TRBV12-4 with TRBJ2-1, with 7 bases fitting TRBD1. The CDR3 contains 15 residues. CDR3 residues: CASSLGGDRNNGQFF. CDR3 DNA sequence: TGTGCCAGCAGTTTAGGAGGGGACAGAAACAATGGGCAGTTCTTC.

In its sample, this clonotype was seen a few times. The J gene is TRBJ2-5, the V gene TRBV20-1; TRBD1 agrees at 9 bases. The trim removed 0 bases at V and 5 bases at J, leaving 7 bases unmatched. This CDR3 region has 15 residues. From germline, CDR1 is DFQATT and CDR2 SNEGSKA (reference sequence). The CDR3 is CSARDPGTGWETQYF. CDR3 nucleotides: TGCAGTGCTAGAGATCCCGGGACAGGGTGGGAGACCCAGTACTTC.

This clonotype was counted many times. The germline gene is not matched at one end of the junction; a read error may be the cause. Here the CDR3 reads CASGDSSYEQYF. The DNA of the CDR3 is TGTGCCAGCGGTGATAGCTCCTACGAGCAGTACTTC. The rearrangement joins TRBV6-1 to TRBJ2-7; D call uncertain. This CDR3 contains 12 residues. Germline values: CDR1 MNHNS, CDR2 SASEGT.

This clonotype was picked up many times. The chain recombines TRBV14 with TRBJ2-3, with unresolved D. Germline lookup yields CDR1 SGHDN and CDR2 FVKESK. The V and J ends lost 1 base and 1 base respectively, with 9 bases between them. The CDR3 is made up of 15 amino acids. The CDR3 nucleotides read TGTGCCAGCAGCCAAGGACGGTTCCGCACAGATACGCAGTATTTT. The encoded protein is CASSQGRFRTDTQYF.

The J gene is TRBJ2-6, the V gene TRBV2; perhaps TRBD2 as D (6 bases). The CDR3 consists of 14 residues. Trimming cost V 8 bases and J 4 bases, with 12 bases left between them. Germline V gene sequence: CDR1 SNHLY, CDR2 FYNNEI. The CDR3 DNA reads TGTGCCAGCTCATCGGGACTGGGGGCCAACGTCCTGACTTTC. Its translation: CASSSGLGANVLTF. Full variable domain (remainder filled in from reference TRBV2 and TRBJ2-6): EPEVTQTPSHQVTQMGQEVILRCVPISNHLYFYWYRQILGQKVEFLVSFYNNEISEKSEIFDDQFSVERPDGSNFTLKIRSTKLEDSAMYFCASSSGLGANVLTFGAGSRLTVL.

This clonotype was observed at least ten times. V usage is TRBV24-1 and J usage is TRBJ1-4, with a tentative D call TRBD1 (6 bases). The V end lost 6 bases, the J end lost 3 bases, and 10 bases lay between the germline ends. The length of the CDR3 is 14 residues. The germline V gene encodes CDR1 KGHDR and CDR2 SFDVKD. The CDR3 DNA sequence: TGTGCCACCAGTCAGGGGACACCTAATGAAAAACTGTTTTTT. It specifies CATSQGTPNEKLFF.

This clonotype was seen at least ten times. The genes are TRBV12-3 or TRBV12-4 and TRBJ1-2, with 8 bases matching TRBD1. CDR3 length: 15 amino acids. V shed 7 bases, J shed 1 base, and the junction held 8 bases outside the gene matches. The CDR3, as DNA: TGTGCCAGCACCCCCGGGACAGGCCTTAACTATGGCTACACCTTC. Its protein is CASTPGTGLNYGYTF.

This clonotype was recorded at least ten times. This chain joins TRBV20-1 and TRBJ1-1; D is possibly TRBD1 (5 bases). This CDR3 has 14 residues. From germline, CDR1 is DFQATT and CDR2 SNEGSKA (reference sequence). V dropped 6 bases and J dropped 3 bases, with 17 bases sitting between them. The CDR3 DNA sequence: TGCAGTGCCCCCTCCGGGACGGACTACACTGAAGCTTTCTTT. This translates into CSAPSGTDYTEAFF.

Comment on this clonotype: An end of the junction does not agree with germline; a read error may underlie this. J is TRBJ1-2 and V is TRBV3-1, with 7 bases identical to TRBD1. Germline V gene lookup returns CDR1 LGHDT and CDR2 YNNKEL (reference sequence). This CDR3 comprises 15 residues. The CDR3, as DNA: TGTGCCGGCAGCCAAGATGGACAGGCCTCCTATGGCTACACCTTC. Amino acids: CAGSQDGQASYGYTF.

In its sample, this clonotype was seen many times. This rearrangement joins TRBV7-3 to TRBJ1-1, with D perhaps matching TRBD1 (6 bases). V lost 0 bases and J 1 base, leaving 6 bases between the germline ends. The CDR3 has 14 residues. Per germline, CDR1 SGHTA and CDR2 FQGTGA. This chain's CDR3 is CASSLTGQNTEAFF. The CDR3 DNA follows: TGTGCCAGCAGCTTAACGGGACAGAACACTGAAGCTTTCTTT.

The rearrangement joins TRBV24-1 to TRBJ1-5, with D possibly being TRBD1 (6 bases). The V end was cut by 3 bases, the J end by 1 base, with 12 bases between. This CDR3 comprises 16 residues. Germline V lookup: CDR1 KGHDR, CDR2 SFDVKD. CDR3 DNA: TGTGCCACCAGTGATGGGGACAAGTGGAGCAATCAGCCCCAGCATTTT. Its translation is CATSDGDKWSNQPQHF.